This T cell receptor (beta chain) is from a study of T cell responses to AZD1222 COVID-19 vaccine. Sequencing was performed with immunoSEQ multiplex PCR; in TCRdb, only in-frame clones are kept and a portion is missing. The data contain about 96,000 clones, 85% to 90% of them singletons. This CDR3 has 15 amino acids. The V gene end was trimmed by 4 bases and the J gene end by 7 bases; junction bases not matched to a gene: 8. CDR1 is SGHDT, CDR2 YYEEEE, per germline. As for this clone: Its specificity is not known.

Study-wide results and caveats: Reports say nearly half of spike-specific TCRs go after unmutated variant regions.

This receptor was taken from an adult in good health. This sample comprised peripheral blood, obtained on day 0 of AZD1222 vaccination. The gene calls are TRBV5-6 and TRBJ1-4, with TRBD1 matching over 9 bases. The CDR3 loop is CASSIHRGLGEKLFF. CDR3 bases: TGTGCCAGCAGCATCCACAGGGGGCTAGGTGAAAAACTGTTTTTT.